These 17 T cell receptor beta chains were all obtained from the same sample, sequenced in a study of T cell changes during pregnancy in multiple sclerosis. The method was immunoSEQ multiplex PCR; TCRdb's version includes in-frame clones alone and lacks a portion of them. The top ten hold around 1.7% of the sample, which has over 65,000 clones, 75% to 95% seen once. Sequences were derived from peripheral blood, sampled in the first trimester of pregnancy. The source is a female donor in good health, enrolled as a control in a pregnancy study.

This clone was recorded once. The chain carries TRBV28 and TRBJ1-2, with 10 bases fitting TRBD1. Trimming at V came to 4 bases and at J to 8 bases, leaving 13 bases not matched to a gene. Germline-derived CDR1 and CDR2 are MDHEN and SYDVKM. The CDR3 totals 16 residues. CDR3 nucleotides: TGTGCCAGCAGTTGGGGGACAGGGGTTAAAAGGAAGGGCTACACCTTC. The encoded protein is CASSWGTGVKRKGYTF.

The chain couples TRBV4-2 to TRBJ1-2; 11 bases line up with TRBD1. The CDR3 extends over 15 amino acids. The ends lost 4 bases at V and 4 bases at J; junction bases unmatched: 5. Germline V CDR1 and CDR2: LGHNA, YNFKEQ. Here the CDR3 DNA reads TGTGCCAGCAGCCCCGACGGGACAGGGGGCTATGGCTACACCTTC. Translating gives CASSPDGTGGYGYTF.

The chain couples TRBV7-6 to TRBJ1-1; tentatively, D is TRBD1 (6 bases). V lost 2 bases and J 8 bases, leaving 12 bases between the germline ends. CDR3 length: 13 residues. CDR1 is SGHVS, CDR2 FNYEAQ, per germline. The CDR3 reads CASSLYRETEAFF. For the CDR3, the DNA is TGTGCCAGCAGCTTATACAGGGAAACCGAAGCTTTCTTT.

This chain links TRBV23-1 with TRBJ1-5; tentative D call: TRBD1 (6 bases). TRBV23-1 is an open reading frame, and its role is uncertain. V was shortened by 11 bases and J by 0 bases, with 17 bases between the two germline ends. This CDR3 is built from 15 residues. CDR3 DNA: TGCGCCCACCCTAGACAGGAGTATAGCAATCAGCCCCAGCATTTT. As protein: CAHPRQEYSNQPQHF.

The V and J genes are TRBV7-8 and TRBJ1-6; 8 bases are shared with TRBD1. The germline CDR1 and CDR2 sequences are SGHVS and FQNEAQ. This CDR3 is 16 amino acids long. Trimming removed 2 bases from V and 14 bases from J; junction bases left unmatched: 14. CDR3: CASSLMGGTGRGTLHF. The CDR3 bases are TGTGCCAGCAGCTTAATGGGTGGGACAGGCCGGGGGACCCTCCACTTT.

The V and J genes are TRBV9 and TRBJ2-5, with TRBD2 matching over 9 bases. Looked up from germline, CDR1 is SGDLS and CDR2 is YYNGEE. The CDR3 extends over 16 amino acids. Germline trimming cut 0 bases from V and 9 bases from J; bases unmatched to any gene: 12. CDR3 in DNA: TGTGCCAGCAGCGTAGCGCCAGCGGGGGGTCCAACTTCCCAGTACTTC. Amino acid sequence: CASSVAPAGGPTSQYF. The entire variable domain, with the rest obtained from reference TRBV9 and TRBJ2-5, is as follows: DSGVTQTPKHLITATGQRVTLRCSPRSGDLSVYWYQQSLDQGLQFLIQYYNGEERAKGNILERFSAQQFPDLHSELNLSSLELGDSALYFCASSVAPAGGPTSQYFGPGTRLLVL.

The chain has TRBV7-2 and TRBJ1-2; no clear D. Germline values: CDR1 SGHTA, CDR2 FQGNSA. Trimming removed 1 base at V and 3 bases at J, with 9 bases between. The CDR3 spans 14 residues. The CDR3 DNA reads as TGTGCCAGCAGCTTAGGTAGCAGTGACTATGGCTACACCTTC. It yields the protein CASSLGSSDYGYTF.

This chain links TRBV29-1 with TRBJ2-7; no firm D call. CDR1 and CDR2 (germline): SQVTM, ANQGSEA. The length of the CDR3 is 12 residues. Trimming took off 7 bases at V and 0 bases at J, with 10 bases between the two ends. The CDR3 region is CSARGNSYEQYF. The CDR3, as DNA: TGCAGCGCCCGAGGTAACTCCTACGAGCAGTACTTC.

Sample share makes this clone medium-sized (0.01 to 0.1%). The chain is built from TRBV16 and TRBJ1-4, with D perhaps matching TRBD1 (5 bases). From germline, CDR1 is KGHSY and CDR2 FQNENV. The CDR3 runs to 15 residues. Trimming shortened V by 1 base and J by 5 bases, and 11 bases separated the two germline ends. CDR3 protein: CASSQLSGGNEKLFF. CDR3 DNA: TGTGCCAGCAGCCAATTATCCGGGGGGAATGAAAAACTGTTTTTT.

The chain's CDR3 is CASSRLQGEKLFF. The CDR3 coding sequence is TGTGCCAGCAGTAGACTCCAGGGGGAAAAACTGTTTTTT. This chain joins TRBV6-1 and TRBJ1-4, with a weak D call TRBD1 (6 bases). This CDR3 region has 13 residues. With 5 bases removed from V and 8 bases from J, the gap between germline ends came to 12 bases. The V gene's germline CDR1 is MNHNS and CDR2 SASEGT.

The chain employs TRBV30 and TRBJ1-1; the match to TRBD1 covers 7 bases. CDR1 is GTSNPN and CDR2 is SVGIG in the germline V gene (reference sequence). There are 13 residues in the CDR3. After removal of 5 bases from V and 0 bases from J, the junction contained 3 bases not matched to a gene. CDR3 sequence: CAWATGVNTEAFF. DNA for the CDR3: TGTGCCTGGGCTACAGGGGTGAACACTGAAGCTTTCTTT. The full variable domain, completed using reference TRBV30 and TRBJ1-1, is SQTIHQWPATLVQPVGSPLSLECTVEGTSNPNLYWYRQAAGRGLQLLFYSVGIGQISSEVPQNLSASRPQDRQFILSSKKLLLSDSGFYLCAWATGVNTEAFFGQGTRLTVV.

The V call is TRBV27, the J call TRBJ2-7, with TRBD1 matching over 8 bases. The CDR3 sequence is 14 residues long. The germline CDR1 and CDR2 sequences are MNHEY and SMNVEV (reference sequence). Trimming removed 5 bases from V and 2 bases from J; junction bases left unmatched: 5. CDR3 coding DNA: TGTGCCAGCAGTCCCGGGACAGGCCCCTACGAGCAGTACTTC. This gives the protein CASSPGTGPYEQYF.

This sequence joins TRBV5-4 and TRBJ1-5; possible D gene TRBD1, 5 bases. Germline V gene data show CDR1 as SGHNT and CDR2 as YYREEE (reference sequence). CDR3 length: 13 amino acids. V lost 0 bases, J lost 9 bases, and 10 bases lay in between. CDR3 protein: CASSLGVGGPQHF. DNA for the CDR3: TGTGCCAGCAGCTTGGGGGTCGGGGGGCCCCAGCATTTT.

The genes are TRBV27 and TRBJ1-5, with 9 bases identical to TRBD1. In germline, CDR1 is MNHEY, CDR2 SMNVEV (reference sequence). Trimming cost V 3 bases and J 3 bases; bases outside gene matches: 3. The CDR3 length is 15 residues. DNA for the CDR3: TGTGCCAGCAGTTTTGGGACAGGGACCAATCAGCCCCAGCATTTT. Encoded protein: CASSFGTGTNQPQHF.

This clone was detected once. This rearrangement joins TRBV5-4 to TRBJ2-1; no clear D gene. Germline V gene sequence: CDR1 SGHNT, CDR2 YYREEE (reference sequence). V was shortened by 4 bases and J by 8 bases, with 7 bases between the two germline ends. This CDR3 spans 11 amino acids. In DNA, the CDR3 is TGTGCCAGCAGCGAAAGAGATGAGCAGTTCTTC. Translated: CASSERDEQFF.

This chain uses TRBV7-3 with TRBJ2-1; TRBD1 matches 7 bases. The V gene end was trimmed by 5 bases and the J gene end by 8 bases; junction bases not matched to a gene: 9. The germline gives CDR1 SGHTA, CDR2 FQGTGA. The CDR3 has 14 amino acids. The CDR3 reads CASSRQGESDEQFF. CDR3 bases: TGTGCCAGCAGCCGACAGGGTGAGAGCGATGAGCAGTTCTTC.

The chain couples TRBV7-2 to TRBJ2-1; D is perhaps TRBD1 (5 bases). The CDR3 runs 14 residues. The germline V gene has CDR1 SGHTA and CDR2 FQGNSA. The V end was cut by 2 bases, the J end by 5 bases, with 10 bases between. The CDR3 nucleotides are TGTGCCAGCAGCTTAAGGGGATTTCACAATGAGCAGTTCTTC. This codes for CASSLRGFHNEQFF.